This T cell receptor beta chain originates from a study of spatial heterogeneity in lung cancer. In the study overall: Consistent detection of more beta-chain than alpha-chain sequences was observed.

Unique molecular identifiers tagged every individual TCR cDNA molecule. In TCRdb, the 5' RACE reads were re-called with MiXCR into one record per CDR3 protein. The table includes about 61,000 distinct CDR3 sequences, about 6.6% detected once. The time point denotes: sample taken at primary tumor resection. Samples were donated by 72 untreated early-stage non-small cell lung cancer patients. Sequencing of whole RNA from tumor, nontumor lung or frozen PBMC involved no sorting. Trimming removed 10 bases from V and 3 bases from J, with 18 bases in between. CDR1 and CDR2 from the germline V gene are WNHNN and SYGVQD (reference sequence). The CDR3 covers 15 residues.

The chain employs TRBV10-1 and TRBJ1-4; no definite D call. Sample: PBMCs, taken at surgery. This clonotype originated in a female donor with early-stage non-small cell lung cancer. Here the CDR3 DNA reads TGCGCCACCACCCCTTCGGGGAAGCCTAATGAAAAACTGTTTTTT. Amino acid sequence: CATTPSGKPNEKLFF.